This TCR beta chain was documented in a study of shared clonotypes between healthy human individuals. General study results and limits: It was the non-shared clonotypes that had lower generation probabilities than clonotypes shared by all four donors. In four donors, around 5% of naive CD4 clonotypes appeared in common.

Some clones are missing from TCRdb's copy, which holds only in-frame ones; the method was immunoSEQ multiplex PCR. The sample lists over 2 million clones, about 95% occurring once. Naive-designated CD8 cells lacked CD45RO, were positively enriched for CCR7, and omitted terminally differentiated effector memory CD45RA+ cells. This CDR3 is built from 15 residues. V shed 3 bases and J shed 8 bases, with 19 bases lying between them. Germline V gene lookup returns CDR1 MNHEY and CDR2 SMNVEV (reference sequence). As concerns this clone: Its antigen is currently unknown.

Sequenced sample: naive CD8+ T cells sorted from blood. This receptor was taken from a man in his late teens or twenties in good health. The V gene is TRBV27, the J gene TRBJ1-2, with D maybe TRBD1 (5 bases). CDR3 sequence: CASSFSHFGAGGYTF. The CDR3 DNA reads TGTGCCAGCAGTTTTTCCCATTTTGGGGCTGGGGGCTACACCTTC.